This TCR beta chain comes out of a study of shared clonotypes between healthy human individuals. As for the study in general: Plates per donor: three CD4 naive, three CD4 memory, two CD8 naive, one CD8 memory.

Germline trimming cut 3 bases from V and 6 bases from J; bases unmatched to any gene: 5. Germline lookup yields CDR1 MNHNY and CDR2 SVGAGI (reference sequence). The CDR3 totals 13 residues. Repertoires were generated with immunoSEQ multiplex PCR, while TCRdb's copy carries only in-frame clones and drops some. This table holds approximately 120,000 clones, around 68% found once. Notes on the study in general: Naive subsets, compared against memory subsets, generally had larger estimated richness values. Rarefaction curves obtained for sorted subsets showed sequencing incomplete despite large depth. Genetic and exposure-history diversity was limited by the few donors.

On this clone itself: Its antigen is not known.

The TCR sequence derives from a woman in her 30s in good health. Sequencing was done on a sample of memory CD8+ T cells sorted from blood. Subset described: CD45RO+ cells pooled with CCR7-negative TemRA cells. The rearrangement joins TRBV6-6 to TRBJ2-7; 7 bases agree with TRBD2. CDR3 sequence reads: CASSYGLAVEQYF. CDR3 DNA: TGTGCCAGCAGTTATGGGCTAGCGGTCGAGCAGTACTTC.